The source of this T cell receptor (beta chain) is a study of chemoradiotherapy in HPV16-positive cancers. Study observations and caveats: Candidate HPV-specific clones and E7-related TCR motifs grew in tumor during treatment. The functional HPV-specific definition rests on just two HPV16-positive patients.

About this clone: Antigen unknown.

Using immunoSEQ multiplex PCR, the repertoire was profiled, and TCRdb retains in-frame clones only, with some absent. The repertoire consists of 40,000 or so clones, with roughly 77% occurring once and the leading ten covering about 5%. Deletions cut 7 bases from V and 6 bases from J, with 12 bases between. This CDR3 is built from 12 residues. The germline gives CDR1 LNHDA, CDR2 SQIVND (reference sequence). The rearrangement links TRBV19 to TRBJ1-2, with a tentative D call TRBD1 (6 bases). The receptor comes from a human donor with HPV-associated anogenital cancer. This sample comprised blood, obtained from a patient who underwent chemoradiotherapy. The CDR3 region is CASKTPGDGYTF. The CDR3 coding sequence is TGTGCCAGTAAGACGCCAGGGGATGGCTACACCTTC.